Listed here are 32 T cell receptor beta chains from one sample, sequenced in a study of blood T cell repertoires in COVID-19. TCRdb's copy holds only in-frame clones and misses some; the assay was immunoSEQ multiplex PCR. The profile covers under 300,000 clones, with roughly four fifths appearing a single time and around 10% taken by the ten largest. Material for sequencing was peripheral blood. The receptors here all came from a woman aged 45-65 years who had recovered from COVID-19.

This chain uses TRBV11-2 with TRBJ2-2, with D possibly TRBD2 on 6 matching bases. The length of the CDR3 is 16 residues. The germline V gene has CDR1 SGHAT and CDR2 FQNNGV. Trimming took 5 bases from V and 2 from J, leaving 15 bases between them. For the CDR3, the DNA is TGTGCCAGCAGCAGAATGGGACTCGTTAACACCGGGGAGCTGTTTTTT. This gives the protein CASSRMGLVNTGELFF. Filled out from reference TRBV11-2 and TRBJ2-2, the complete variable domain reads EAGVAQSPRYKIIEKRQSVAFWCNPISGHATLYWYQQILGQGPKLLIQFQNNGVVDDSQLPKDRFSAERLKGVDSTLKIQPAKLEDSAVYLCASSRMGLVNTGELFFGEGSRLTVL.

The chain has TRBV11-2 and TRBJ2-1, with 10 nucleotides matching TRBD2. The CDR3 length is 15 residues. The germline gives CDR1 SGHAT, CDR2 FQNNGV. The V and J ends lost 1 base and 3 bases, in that order; junction bases with no gene match: 0. This CDR3 is CASSLGTSGYNEQFF. The CDR3 DNA sequence: TGTGCCAGCAGCTTAGGGACTAGCGGCTACAATGAGCAGTTCTTC.

This clone was recorded once. The chain has TRBV7-2 and TRBJ1-3; TRBD1 matches at 10 bases. The CDR3 has 15 amino acids. The germline gives CDR1 SGHTA, CDR2 FQGNSA. Trimming took 6 bases from V and 0 from J; bases not matched to a gene: 2. The CDR3 reads CASRGQGSSGNTIYF. The CDR3 DNA follows: TGTGCCAGCAGGGGACAGGGGAGCTCTGGAAACACCATATATTTT.

The rearrangement links TRBV5-1 to TRBJ2-1, with D possibly being TRBD2 (5 bases). Germline V gene sequence: CDR1 SGHRS, CDR2 YFSETQ. This CDR3 comprises 14 residues. Trimming pared 1 base from V and 3 bases from J, leaving 8 bases between. The chain's CDR3 is CASSLSGVYNEQFF. CDR3 nucleotide sequence: TGCGCCAGCAGCTTGAGCGGCGTCTACAATGAGCAGTTCTTC. The entire variable domain, with the rest obtained from reference TRBV5-1 and TRBJ2-1, is as follows: KAGVTQTPRYLIKTRGQQVTLSCSPISGHRSVSWYQQTPGQGLQFLFEYFSETQRNKGNFPGRFSGRQFSNSRSEMNVSTLELGDSALYLCASSLSGVYNEQFFGPGTRLTVL.

The chain combines TRBV30 with TRBJ1-4; TRBD1 matches 8 bases. CDR3 size: 14 residues. CDR1 is GTSNPN, CDR2 SVGIG, per germline (reference sequence). Unmatched junction bases numbered 8, after V lost 5 bases and J lost 6 bases. The CDR3 spells CAWGIQGVHEKLFF. CDR3 bases: TGTGCCTGGGGGATACAGGGGGTACATGAAAAACTGTTTTTT.

In its sample, this clone was seen once. The CDR3 protein is CASSSRQSSYNSPLHF. CDR3 sequence (DNA): TGTGCCAGCAGTTCCAGACAGAGCTCCTATAATTCACCCCTCCACTTT. The V gene is TRBV6-5, the J gene TRBJ1-6; D perhaps matches TRBD1 (5 bases). Germline CDR1 reads MNHEY; CDR2 reads SVGAGI. The length of the CDR3 is 16 residues. The ends were cut back, 4 bases at V and 0 bases at J, with 10 bases in the middle.

The chain employs TRBV28 and TRBJ1-6; possible D gene TRBD1, 5 bases. The CDR3 contains 15 residues. Germline CDR1 reads MDHEN; CDR2 reads SYDVKM. V shed 3 bases and J shed 5 bases, with 11 bases lying between them. The CDR3 nucleotides read TGTGCCAGCAGTTTGTTCCAGGGTGATAATTCACCCCTCCACTTT. It codes for CASSLFQGDNSPLHF.

The rearrangement links TRBV28 to TRBJ2-2, with D maybe TRBD2 (7 bases). Trimming cost V 8 bases and J 6 bases, with 16 bases left between them. There are 14 residues in the CDR3. The germline V gene encodes CDR1 MDHEN and CDR2 SYDVKM. The CDR3 sequence is CASLPYGGPGELFF. CDR3 nucleotides: TGTGCCAGCCTACCTTACGGGGGGCCCGGGGAGCTGTTTTTT.

The CDR3 sequence is CASSFDRVSYNEQFF. DNA of the CDR3: TGCGCCAGCAGTTTCGACAGAGTATCTTACAATGAGCAGTTCTTC. This rearrangement joins TRBV10-1 to TRBJ2-1, with D possibly matching TRBD1 (5 bases). Germline V gene sequence: CDR1 WNHNN, CDR2 SYGVQD (reference sequence). V shed 5 bases and J shed 4 bases, with 15 bases lying between them. The CDR3 totals 15 residues.

The V gene is TRBV7-9, the J gene TRBJ2-7, with 7 bases matching TRBD1. Germline V CDR1 and CDR2: SEHNR, FQNEAQ (reference sequence). V dropped 6 bases and J dropped 2; count of bases not matched to a gene: 4. CDR3 length: 13 amino acids. CDR3 residues: CASREGAAYEQYF. The CDR3 DNA reads TGTGCCAGCAGAGAGGGGGCCGCCTACGAGCAGTACTTC.

This chain connects TRBV4-2 to TRBJ2-1; 14 nucleotides align to TRBD2. In germline, CDR1 is LGHNA, CDR2 YNFKEQ. This CDR3 contains 21 residues. V was clipped by 7 bases and J by 7 bases; unmatched bases: 24. The CDR3 loop is CASTQLPGLAGVTVIRNEQFF. The CDR3 DNA sequence: TGTGCCAGCACTCAATTACCGGGACTAGCGGGAGTGACCGTTATTAGGAATGAGCAGTTCTTC.

This clone appeared a few times. The CDR3 bases are TGTGCCAGCAAATTAGCGGGACCTTACAATGAGCAGTTCTTC. Its translation: CASKLAGPYNEQFF. The chain joins TRBV6-5 to TRBJ2-1; TRBD2 matches 8 bases. The CDR3 has 14 residues. Germline loops: CDR1 MNHEY, CDR2 SVGAGI. Trimming at V came to 7 bases and at J to 4 bases, leaving 6 bases not matched to a gene.

The chain uses TRBV18 and TRBJ1-4; D is possibly TRBD1 (5 bases). The CDR3 spans 14 residues. CDR1 is KGHSH, CDR2 LQKENI, per germline. V was pared by 3 bases and J by 7 bases, with 12 bases between. The CDR3 DNA reads TGTGCCAGCTCACCGGACATCGGGTTTGAAAAACTGTTTTTT. Amino acids: CASSPDIGFEKLFF.

This clone has just a few counts. The chain links TRBV5-1 to TRBJ1-1; 8 bases map to TRBD1. Trimming removed 4 bases from V and 9 bases from J; junction bases left unmatched: 5. This CDR3 region has 12 residues. In germline, CDR1 is SGHRS, CDR2 YFSETQ. CDR3 in DNA: TGCGCCAGCAGCCCAGGACAGGGCCAAGCTTTCTTT. Translation: CASSPGQGQAFF. Full variable domain (outside the CDR3, taken from reference TRBV5-1 and TRBJ1-1): KAGVTQTPRYLIKTRGQQVTLSCSPISGHRSVSWYQQTPGQGLQFLFEYFSETQRNKGNFPGRFSGRQFSNSRSEMNVSTLELGDSALYLCASSPGQGQAFFGQGTRLTVV.

The chain is built from TRBV30 and TRBJ1-6; no clear D gene. V was pared by 1 base and J by 8 bases, with 9 bases between. The CDR3 is 13 residues long. In germline, CDR1 is GTSNPN, CDR2 SVGIG (reference sequence). CDR3 in amino acids: CAWSARGDSPLHF. The CDR3 DNA sequence: TGTGCCTGGAGTGCCCGCGGGGATTCACCCCTCCACTTT.

This sequence joins TRBV7-2 and TRBJ2-3; 7 bases agree with TRBD2. The V gene end was trimmed by 5 bases and the J gene end by 1 base; junction bases not matched to a gene: 6. CDR1 is SGHTA and CDR2 is FQGNSA in the germline V gene. The CDR3 runs 15 residues. In nucleotides, the CDR3 is TGTGCCAGCAGCGACCCTGCGGGGGGCACAGATACGCAGTATTTT. It specifies CASSDPAGGTDTQYF. The full variable domain, in which reference TRBV7-2 and TRBJ2-3 provide the parts outside the CDR3, is GAGVSQSPSNKVTEKGKDVELRCDPISGHTALYWYRQSLGQGLEFLIYFQGNSAPDKSGLPSDRFSAERTGGSVSTLTIQRTQQEDSAVYLCASSDPAGGTDTQYFGPGTRLTVL.

V is TRBV9 and J is TRBJ2-3; 7 nucleotides align to TRBD2. Germline V gene lookup returns CDR1 SGDLS and CDR2 YYNGEE. J lost 0 bases, V lost 0 bases, and 13 bases had no gene match. The CDR3 consists of 19 residues. CDR3 in DNA: TGTGCCAGCAGCGTAGGGGGAGGGGTGGCAGCCTCTAGCACAGATACGCAGTATTTT. This encodes CASSVGGGVAASSTDTQYF.

The V call is TRBV6-1, the J call TRBJ1-5; D uncertain. The germline V and J ends were trimmed by 2 bases and 6 bases, with 11 bases remaining between them. This CDR3 spans 14 amino acids. Germline V lookup: CDR1 MNHNS, CDR2 SASEGT. CDR3 loop: CASSEFGLGQPQHF. The CDR3 bases are TGTGCCAGCAGTGAATTCGGGTTGGGTCAGCCCCAGCATTTT.

This clone was found once. CDR3 loop: CASSPVWGLAKNIQYF. The CDR3 DNA sequence: TGTGCCAGCAGTCCAGTTTGGGGGCTGGCCAAAAACATTCAGTACTTC. J is TRBJ2-4 and V is TRBV7-3; D perhaps matches TRBD1 (6 bases). The CDR3 is 16 amino acids. V was pared by 6 bases and J by 1 base, with 16 bases between. Germline values: CDR1 SGHTA, CDR2 FQGTGA.

The chain has TRBV25-1 and TRBJ2-2; 9 bases are a match to TRBD1. V dropped 2 bases and J dropped 4; count of bases not matched to a gene: 5. The germline V gene encodes CDR1 MGHDK and CDR2 SYGVNS. This CDR3 is built from 16 residues. The CDR3 is CASSEIGTGTTGELFF. The CDR3 coding sequence is TGTGCCAGCAGTGAAATAGGGACAGGGACCACCGGGGAGCTGTTTTTT.

This chain uses TRBV6-5 with TRBJ1-2; possibly TRBD1 for D (6 bases). The CDR3 consists of 12 residues. Trimming left V 6 bases short and J 4 bases short, with 9 bases between. The germline V gene encodes CDR1 MNHEY and CDR2 SVGAGI. CDR3 residues: CASRDSLYGYTF. In DNA form, the CDR3 reads TGTGCCAGCAGGGACAGCCTCTATGGCTACACCTTC.

The count of this clone is one. This chain uses TRBV27 with TRBJ2-7, with 8 nucleotides matching TRBD1. V was pared by 4 bases and J by 2 bases, with 10 bases of the junction left unmatched. This CDR3 comprises 16 residues. Looked up from germline, CDR1 is MNHEY and CDR2 is SMNVEV (reference sequence). The CDR3 region is CASSSTPTGAAYEQYF. CDR3 coding DNA: TGTGCCAGCAGTTCAACCCCGACAGGGGCGGCCTACGAGCAGTACTTC.

The J gene is TRBJ1-2, the V gene TRBV28, with D possibly being TRBD1 (5 bases). Germline assignment: CDR1 MDHEN and CDR2 SYDVKM. V lost 6 bases and J lost 5, with 13 bases in between. The CDR3 is 13 residues long. The CDR3 DNA follows: TGTGCCAGCAGCCAAGGACAAGGATATGGCTACACCTTC. It specifies CASSQGQGYGYTF.

The chain links TRBV3-1 (or the pseudogene TRBV3-2) to TRBJ1-5; TRBD1 matches at 9 bases. J was trimmed by 6 bases and V by 4 bases; bases with no gene match: 10. Germline CDR1 is LGHDT and CDR2 is YNNKEL (reference sequence). The CDR3 is made up of 16 amino acids. CDR3 region: CASSLDGTGFGQPQHF. CDR3 nucleotide sequence: TGTGCCAGCAGCCTAGACGGGACAGGGTTTGGTCAGCCCCAGCATTTT.

J is TRBJ1-5 and V is TRBV4-1; 11 nucleotides agree with TRBD1. The CDR3 covers 17 residues. Per the germline V gene, CDR1 is MGHRA and CDR2 is YSYEKL. The V gene end was trimmed by 1 base and the J gene end by 4 bases; junction bases not matched to a gene: 6. The CDR3 region has the DNA TGCGCCAGCAGCCAAGCCGGGGGACAGGGGGGGAATCAGCCCCAGCATTTT. Protein: CASSQAGGQGGNQPQHF.

The chain combines TRBV9 with TRBJ1-6, with TRBD1 matching over 9 bases. Germline CDR1 is SGDLS and CDR2 is YYNGEE. J gave up 7 bases and V 3 bases, and 5 bases lay outside the gene matches. The CDR3 is 15 amino acids. The CDR3 bases are TGTGCCAGCAGCGCATTAGGGACAGGGAATTCACCCCTCCACTTT. Amino acids: CASSALGTGNSPLHF.

The chain uses TRBV4-3 and TRBJ1-3, with 10 bases that match TRBD1. CDR3 length equals 15 residues. CDR1 is LGHNA, CDR2 YSLEER, per germline. Trimming removed 4 bases from V and 2 bases from J; junction bases left unmatched: 2. CDR3: CASSRDRGPGNTIYF. The CDR3 DNA follows: TGCGCCAGCAGCCGCGACAGGGGGCCTGGAAACACCATATATTTT.

The rearrangement uses TRBV7-2 and TRBJ1-1; D perhaps matches TRBD1 (5 bases). The length of the CDR3 is 15 residues. Trimming cost V 4 bases and J 1 base, with 13 bases left between them. Germline V gene sequence: CDR1 SGHTA, CDR2 FQGNSA. The CDR3 loop reads CASSSGGAANTEAFF. CDR3 DNA sequence: TGTGCCAGCAGCTCCGGTGGGGCCGCGAACACTGAAGCTTTCTTT.

This chain uses TRBV7-8 with TRBJ1-6; the D gene is possibly TRBD1 (6 bases). Germline CDR1 SGHVS, CDR2 FQNEAQ. The germline V and J ends were trimmed by 0 bases and 4 bases, with 10 bases remaining between them. This CDR3 spans 16 amino acids. This CDR3 is CASSLAARGYNSPLHF. CDR3 DNA sequence: TGTGCCAGCAGCTTAGCGGCCAGGGGTTATAATTCACCCCTCCACTTT.

The V and J genes are TRBV28 and TRBJ2-7, with 8 bases fitting TRBD2. The CDR3 has 15 residues. Per germline, CDR1 MDHEN and CDR2 SYDVKM. V lost 5 bases to trimming and J lost 0 bases; unmatched junction nucleotides: 6. This CDR3 is CASSGAGATSYEQYF. The CDR3 DNA sequence: TGTGCCAGCAGTGGAGCGGGGGCTACCTCCTACGAGCAGTACTTC.

The chain has TRBV6-5 and TRBJ1-6; the match to TRBD1 covers 8 bases. The CDR3 loop spans 15 amino acids. Germline-derived CDR1 and CDR2 are MNHEY and SVGAGI. The V and J ends lost 2 bases and 7 bases, in that order; junction bases with no gene match: 4. CDR3 protein: CASSYQGQANSPLHF. The CDR3 DNA is TGTGCCAGCAGTTACCAGGGACAGGCAAATTCACCCCTCCACTTT.

This clone was counted between two and nine times. CDR3 protein: CSVGQGPGTEAFF. CDR3 nucleotide sequence: TGCAGCGTTGGACAGGGTCCGGGCACTGAAGCTTTCTTT. The chain links TRBV29-1 to TRBJ1-1; 7 positions agree with TRBD1. Germline V lookup: CDR1 SQVTM, CDR2 ANQGSEA. The CDR3 runs to 13 residues. The junction had 6 bases not matched to a gene; V was cut back by 4 bases and J by 4 bases.